The clone carrying this T cell receptor beta chain came up a few times. What it binds is unknown. Unmatched junction bases numbered 9, after V lost 6 bases and J lost 0 bases. CDR3 size: 16 residues. Germline V gene sequence: CDR1 SNHLY, CDR2 FYNNEI. The data originate from a study of T cell repertoires in cytomegalovirus infection. Study at large: In public TCR beta signatures, there were indications of both CMV infection and matching HLA type.

General study results and limits: CMV carriers having the relevant HLA were flagged by cumulative public TCR beta family frequency.

TCRdb fed the reads into MiXCR, producing one record per CDR3 protein. The sample holds 750,000 to 900,000 distinct CDR3 sequences, almost 30% seen once. The J gene is TRBJ2-3, the V gene TRBV2; the match to TRBD1 covers 7 bases. Sequences were derived from cultured CD8+ T cells from PBMCs, sampled from culture after CMV antigen stimulation. This sequence was found in a human donor in good health (CMV status not recorded). Some clones in this sample may be carry-over from other donors' samples. In nucleotides, the CDR3 is TGTGCCAGCAGACCCTGGGGACAGACAAGCACAGATACGCAGTATTTT. Protein product: CASRPWGQTSTDTQYF.